The following is a TCR beta chain sequence with its context. CDR3 length: 14 residues. Deletions cut 7 bases from V and 3 bases from J, with 15 bases between. Germline values: CDR1 MNHNS, CDR2 SASEGT. With duration under 3 months, ophthalmopathy was active: Clinical Activity Score at least 3, NOSPECS at least 4. Lactation, pregnancy, other autoimmune disease or uncontrolled infection led to exclusion of patients. The data originate from a study of T cells in Graves' hyperthyroidism and ophthalmopathy. Study overall: The authors collected peripheral blood at initial diagnosis, before any treatment.

Authors of the study amplified TCR beta CDR3 regions from RNA transcripts. When the TCR CDR3 underwent first-round RT-PCR, the HTBI primer set was used. TCRdb used MiXCR to reprocess the multiplex PCR reads, holding one entry per CDR3 protein. The sample has around 690,000 distinct CDR3 sequences, less than 25% seen once. Sequenced material: blood. The source of this sequence is a man aged 30 to 45 with Graves' ophthalmopathy. The J gene is TRBJ1-1, the V gene TRBV6-1; D unclear. The CDR3 loop is CASKRIFGDTEAFF. The CDR3 DNA reads as TGTGCCAGCAAACGGATTTTTGGGGACACTGAAGCTTTCTTT.